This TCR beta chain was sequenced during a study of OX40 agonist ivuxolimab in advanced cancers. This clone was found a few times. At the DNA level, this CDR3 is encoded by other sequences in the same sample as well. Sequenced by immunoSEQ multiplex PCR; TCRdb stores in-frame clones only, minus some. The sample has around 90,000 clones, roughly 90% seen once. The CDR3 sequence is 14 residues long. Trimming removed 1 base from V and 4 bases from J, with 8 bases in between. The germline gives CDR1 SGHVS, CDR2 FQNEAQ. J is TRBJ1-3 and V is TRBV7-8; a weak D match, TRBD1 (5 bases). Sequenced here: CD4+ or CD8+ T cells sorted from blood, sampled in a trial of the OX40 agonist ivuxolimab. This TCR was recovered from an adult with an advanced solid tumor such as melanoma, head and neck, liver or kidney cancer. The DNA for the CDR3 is TGTGCCAGCAGCTTAGGGACAACCGGAAACACCATATATTTT. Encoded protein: CASSLGTTGNTIYF.